This TCR beta chain was found in a study of blood T cell repertoires in COVID-19. Sequencing used immunoSEQ multiplex PCR; TCRdb keeps in-frame clones, though not all of them. The sample holds 71,000 or so clones, just over 90% seen once. CDR3 size: 15 residues. Germline values: CDR1 KGHSH, CDR2 LQKENI. Trimming stripped 5 bases from V and 0 bases from J, with 11 bases between. V and J are TRBV18 and TRBJ1-3; D remains unclear. This receptor was obtained from a young woman with acute or convalescent COVID-19. Input material: peripheral blood. The CDR3 spells CASSSMESSGNTIYF. In DNA, the CDR3 is TGTGCCAGCTCATCGATGGAGAGCTCTGGAAACACCATATATTTT. Full variable domain (missing parts from reference TRBV18 and TRBJ1-3): NAGVMQNPRHLVRRRGQEARLRCSPMKGHSHVYWYRQLPEEGLKFMVYLQKENIIDESGMPKERFSAEFPKEGPSILRIQQVVRGDSAAYFCASSSMESSGNTIYFGEGSWLTVV.